The 9 T cell receptor beta chains presented below share a single source sample, sequenced in a study of blood T cell repertoires in COVID-19. Generated by immunoSEQ multiplex PCR, the TCRdb table keeps only in-frame clones and is missing some. The sample includes 200,000 to 250,000 clones, approximately 90% of them seen just once. Sequenced sample: peripheral blood. Every receptor here comes from a man between 60 and 75 years old with COVID-19, enrolled during active disease.

The chain has TRBV30 and TRBJ1-1, with D possibly TRBD1 on 5 matching bases. The CDR3 loop spans 13 amino acids. Trimming removed 3 bases at V and 1 base at J, with 9 bases between. Per germline, CDR1 GTSNPN and CDR2 SVGIG (reference sequence). The CDR3 DNA reads TGTGCCTGGAGAAAGACAGAGAACACTGAAGCTTTCTTT. The encoded protein is CAWRKTENTEAFF.

The chain has TRBV28 and TRBJ2-5; 9 bases agree with TRBD2. Trimming took 4 bases from V and 5 from J; bases not matched to a gene: 11. The length of the CDR3 is 16 residues. Germline CDR1 and CDR2: MDHEN and SYDVKM. In DNA form, the CDR3 reads TGTGCCAGCAGTTCAAGGACTAGCGCCTTACGGGAGACCCAGTACTTC. It is translated as CASSSRTSALRETQYF.

The V and J genes are TRBV6-6 and TRBJ2-6, with TRBD2 matching 10 bases. This CDR3 is 19 amino acids long. Germline trimming cut 6 bases from V and 2 bases from J; bases unmatched to any gene: 13. Germline CDR1 and CDR2: MNHNY and SVGAGI (reference sequence). The CDR3 nucleotides are TGTGCCAGCAGCCGAAGGATGAGCGGGAGGGGGACTGGGGCCAACGTCCTGACTTTC. Translated, it gives CASSRRMSGRGTGANVLTF.

The CDR3 nucleotides read TGTGCCAGCAGCGTAGGTGGTCCCCGGTCCAACTATGGCTACACCTTC. This encodes CASSVGGPRSNYGYTF. This rearrangement joins TRBV9 to TRBJ1-2; no reliable D call. V gave up 0 bases and J gave up 2 bases, with 14 bases separating them. The germline CDR1 and CDR2 sequences are SGDLS and YYNGEE. CDR3 length equals 16 residues.

This chain links TRBV5-1 with TRBJ1-1; D is uncertain. CDR1 is SGHRS, CDR2 YFSETQ, per germline. This CDR3 has 14 amino acids. Trimming left V 4 bases short and J 3 bases short, with 13 bases between. CDR3 region: CASSPLASDTEAFF. The CDR3 DNA reads as TGCGCCAGCAGCCCCCTCGCCAGTGACACTGAAGCTTTCTTT.

Of note for this clone: This sample also contains other DNA sequences that code for the same CDR3. This sequence joins TRBV6-5 and TRBJ2-2; 7 bases agree with TRBD2. With V trimmed by 0 bases and J by 2 bases, 3 bases remained unmatched. The CDR3 runs to 16 residues. Germline lookup yields CDR1 MNHEY and CDR2 SVGAGI. The CDR3: CASSYSGGGNTGELFF. The CDR3 DNA is TGTGCCAGCAGTTACTCGGGCGGGGGTAACACCGGGGAGCTGTTTTTT.

This clone showed up just a few times. DNA of the CDR3: TGTGCCAGTAGCATGTCACTAGCGGGGTTCTACGCCTACAATGAGCAGTTCTTC. It yields the protein CASSMSLAGFYAYNEQFF. This rearrangement joins TRBV19 to TRBJ2-1; 10 bases align to TRBD2. With V trimmed by 6 bases and J by 2 bases, 13 bases remained unmatched. The CDR3 is made up of 18 amino acids. Germline-derived CDR1 and CDR2 are LNHDA and SQIVND (reference sequence).

CDR3 bases: TGTGCCAGCAGCAGTGCCGCGAGCTCAGGGGGCGGTGGAAACACCATATATTTT. This codes for CASSSAASSGGGGNTIYF. This chain links TRBV21-1 with TRBJ1-3; the D call TRBD1 from the table was never checked on the DNA. TRBV21-1 represents a pseudogene. The CDR3 is 18 residues long.

This sequence joins TRBV7-5 and TRBJ2-7; the D call in the table, TRBD1, was not verified against the DNA. TRBV7-5 is assigned pseudogene status. This CDR3 is 15 amino acids long. CDR3 sequence reads: CARSLAGTPTYEQYF. The CDR3 DNA sequence: TGTGCCAGAAGCTTGGCCGGGACACCGACCTACGAGCAGTACTTC.